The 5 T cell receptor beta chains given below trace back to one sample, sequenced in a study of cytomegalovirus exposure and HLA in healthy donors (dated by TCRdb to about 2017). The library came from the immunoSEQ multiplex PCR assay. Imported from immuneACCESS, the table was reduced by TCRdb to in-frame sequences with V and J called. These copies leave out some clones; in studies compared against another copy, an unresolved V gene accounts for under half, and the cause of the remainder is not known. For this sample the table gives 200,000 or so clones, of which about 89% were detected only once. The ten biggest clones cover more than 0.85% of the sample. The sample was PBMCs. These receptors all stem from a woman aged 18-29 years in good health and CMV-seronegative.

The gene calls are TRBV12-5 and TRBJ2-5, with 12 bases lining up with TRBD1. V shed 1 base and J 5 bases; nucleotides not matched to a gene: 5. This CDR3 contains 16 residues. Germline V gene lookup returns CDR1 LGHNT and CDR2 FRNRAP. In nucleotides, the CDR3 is TGTGCTAGTGGTTTGGCAGGGACAGGGGGCCAGGAGACCCAGTACTTC. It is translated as CASGLAGTGGQETQYF.

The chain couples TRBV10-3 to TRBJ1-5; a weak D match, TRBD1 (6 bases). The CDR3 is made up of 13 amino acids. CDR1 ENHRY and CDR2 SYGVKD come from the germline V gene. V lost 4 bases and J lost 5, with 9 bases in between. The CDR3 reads CAISGDIDQPQHF. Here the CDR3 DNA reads TGTGCCATCAGTGGGGACATTGATCAGCCCCAGCATTTT.

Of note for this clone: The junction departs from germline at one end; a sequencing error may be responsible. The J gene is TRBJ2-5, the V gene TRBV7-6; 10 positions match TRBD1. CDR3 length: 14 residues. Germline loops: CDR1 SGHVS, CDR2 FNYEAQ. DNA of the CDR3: TGTGCCAGCAGCCCTGCCCGGGACAGGGGCCCGGGGCACTTC. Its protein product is CASSPARDRGPGHF.

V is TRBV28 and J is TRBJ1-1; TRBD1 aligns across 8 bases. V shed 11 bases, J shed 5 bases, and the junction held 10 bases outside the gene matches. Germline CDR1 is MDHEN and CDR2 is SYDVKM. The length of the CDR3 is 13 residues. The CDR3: CALMPRGRTEAFF. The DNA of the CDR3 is TGTGCCCTCATGCCCAGGGGGCGGACTGAAGCTTTCTTT. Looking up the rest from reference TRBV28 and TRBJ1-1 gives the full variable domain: DVKVTQSSRYLVKRTGEKVFLECVQDMDHENMFWYRQDPGLGLRLIYFSYDVKMKEKGDIPEGYSVSREKKERFSLILESASTNQTSMYLCALMPRGRTEAFFGQGTRLTVV.

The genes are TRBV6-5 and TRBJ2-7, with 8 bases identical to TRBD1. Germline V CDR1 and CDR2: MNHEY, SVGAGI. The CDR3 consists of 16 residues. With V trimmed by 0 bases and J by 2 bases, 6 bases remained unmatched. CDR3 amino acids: CASSYSVPGQAYEQYF. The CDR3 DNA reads TGTGCCAGCAGTTACTCGGTCCCGGGACAGGCCTACGAGCAGTACTTC.